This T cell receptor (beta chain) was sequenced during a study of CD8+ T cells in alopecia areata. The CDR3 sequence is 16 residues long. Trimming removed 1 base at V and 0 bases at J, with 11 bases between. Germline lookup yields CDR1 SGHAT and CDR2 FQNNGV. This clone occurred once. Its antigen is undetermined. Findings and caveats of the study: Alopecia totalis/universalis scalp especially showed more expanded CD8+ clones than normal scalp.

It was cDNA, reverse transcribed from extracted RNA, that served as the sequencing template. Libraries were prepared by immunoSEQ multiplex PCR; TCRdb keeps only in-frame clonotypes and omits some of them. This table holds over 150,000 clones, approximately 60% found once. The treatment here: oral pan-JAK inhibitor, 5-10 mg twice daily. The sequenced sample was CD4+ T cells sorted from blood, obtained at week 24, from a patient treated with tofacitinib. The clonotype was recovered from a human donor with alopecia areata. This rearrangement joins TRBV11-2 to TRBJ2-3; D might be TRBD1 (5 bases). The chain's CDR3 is CASSLVGRASTDTQYF. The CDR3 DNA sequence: TGTGCCAGCAGCTTAGTGGGCAGGGCAAGCACAGATACGCAGTATTTT. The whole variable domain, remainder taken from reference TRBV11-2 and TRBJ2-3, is EAGVAQSPRYKIIEKRQSVAFWCNPISGHATLYWYQQILGQGPKLLIQFQNNGVVDDSQLPKDRFSAERLKGVDSTLKIQPAKLEDSAVYLCASSLVGRASTDTQYFGPGTRLTVL.